The clone carrying this TCR beta chain came up a few times. Antigen: not known. The data derive from a study of T cell repertoires in cytomegalovirus infection. Study-level information: Indicated by public TCR beta signatures were CMV infection and matching HLA type.

Study-level findings and limits: It was HLA-C-restricted CMV-specific TCR beta clonotypes that dominated the response ex vivo. Using cumulative public TCR beta family frequency, the authors identified those who carried CMV together with the relevant HLA.

The CDR3 has 14 amino acids. After removal of 4 bases from V and 14 bases from J, the junction contained 14 bases not matched to a gene. TCRdb redid the calling of the reads with MiXCR, one entry per CDR3 protein. The data show fewer than 300,000 distinct CDR3 sequences, about 25% seen once. The origin of this receptor is a human donor in good health (CMV status not recorded). Some clones in this sample may be carry-over from other donors' samples. Input material: PBMCs. The genes are TRBV12-3 or TRBV12-4 and TRBJ2-3, with 8 bases identical to TRBD2. The CDR3 DNA follows: TGTGCCAGCAGTTATCTAAGCGGGAGAGGGAGAGTGTATTTT. It translates to CASSYLSGRGRVYF.